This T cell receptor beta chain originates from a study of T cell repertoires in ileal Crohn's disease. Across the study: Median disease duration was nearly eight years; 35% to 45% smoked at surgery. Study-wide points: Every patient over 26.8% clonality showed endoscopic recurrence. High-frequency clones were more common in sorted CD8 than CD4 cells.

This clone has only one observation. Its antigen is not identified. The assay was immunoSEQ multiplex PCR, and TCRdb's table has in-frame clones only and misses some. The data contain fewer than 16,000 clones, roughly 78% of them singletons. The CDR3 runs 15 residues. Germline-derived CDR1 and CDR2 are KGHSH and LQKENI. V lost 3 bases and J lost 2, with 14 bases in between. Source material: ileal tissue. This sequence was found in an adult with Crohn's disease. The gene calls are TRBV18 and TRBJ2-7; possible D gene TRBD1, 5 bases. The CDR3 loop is CASSPTEQRAYEQYV. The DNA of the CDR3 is TGTGCCAGCTCACCGACAGAACAACGGGCCTACGAGCAGTACGTC.